The following is a TCR beta chain sequence with its context. Its matching antigen is unknown. The PCR ran on 60 Vbeta and 13 Jbeta primers. Some clones are missing from TCRdb's copy, which holds only in-frame ones; the method was immunoSEQ multiplex PCR. The table has 200,000 to 250,000 clones, roughly 89% seen once. The sample originates from a study of cytomegalovirus exposure and HLA in healthy donors. General study points: Judged likely to be a sequencing artifact was a cluster of highly shared sequence variants. It was confirmed in vitro that three of the CMV-associated chains were specific for CMV antigens.

Germline V gene lookup returns CDR1 SGHTA and CDR2 FQGNSA. V was trimmed by 6 bases and J by 6 bases, leaving 9 bases between them. The CDR3 totals 13 residues. This sequence was found in a woman aged 18 to 35 in good health and CMV-seronegative. The chain joins TRBV7-2 to TRBJ1-6; perhaps TRBD1 as D (5 bases). Sequencing input: PBMCs. In nucleotides, the CDR3 is TGTGCCAGCAGGCCCGACAGTAATTCACCCCTCCACTTT. Its translation: CASRPDSNSPLHF. Together with reference TRBV7-2 and TRBJ1-6, the CDR3 gives the full variable domain: GAGVSQSPSNKVTEKGKDVELRCDPISGHTALYWYRQSLGQGLEFLIYFQGNSAPDKSGLPSDRFSAERTGGSVSTLTIQRTQQEDSAVYLCASRPDSNSPLHFGNGTRLTVT.